These 16 T cell receptor beta chains were sequenced from one sample in a study of blood T cell repertoires in COVID-19. TCRdb keeps only in-frame clones here, not all; method: immunoSEQ multiplex PCR. Of roughly 38,000 clones in the sample, approximately 93% were seen once. Sequencing was performed on peripheral blood. All receptors come from a man aged 50-60 years with active COVID-19.

This chain connects TRBV6-5 to TRBJ1-6, with D maybe TRBD1 (6 bases). Germline values: CDR1 MNHEY, CDR2 SVGAGI. The V end was cut by 5 bases, the J end by 6 bases, with 14 bases between. The CDR3 spans 15 residues. The CDR3 is CASSRQVGVNSPLHF. The CDR3 DNA reads as TGTGCCAGCAGTCGACAGGTGGGGGTTAATTCACCCCTCCACTTT.

The genes are TRBV29-1 and TRBJ1-2; D is unresolved. V lost 3 bases and J lost 0, with 14 bases in between. In germline, CDR1 is SQVTM, CDR2 ANQGSEA. The length of the CDR3 is 15 residues. CDR3 in DNA: TGCAGCGTTGACGGGGATGCCTCTTCTAACTATGGCTACACCTTC. Encoded protein: CSVDGDASSNYGYTF. Full variable domain (remainder filled in from reference TRBV29-1 and TRBJ1-2): SAVISQKPSRDICQRGTSLTIQCQVDSQVTMMFWYRQQPGQSLTLIATANQGSEATYESGFVIDKFPISRPNLTFSTLTVSNMSPEDSSIYLCSVDGDASSNYGYTFGSGTRLTVV.

V and J are TRBV10-3 and TRBJ1-2, with TRBD1 matching over 10 bases. The CDR3 sequence is 14 residues long. Germline V gene sequence: CDR1 ENHRY, CDR2 SYGVKD. V lost 7 bases, J lost 7 bases, and 9 bases stayed unmatched. In DNA, the CDR3 is TGTGCCATCACCTTGACAGGGGGCGCGGGTGGCTACACCTTC. The encoded protein is CAITLTGGAGGYTF.

J is TRBJ2-7 and V is TRBV5-1; TRBD2 is a possible D gene (5 bases). Germline CDR1 and CDR2: SGHRS and YFSETQ. The ends were cut back, 4 bases at V and 5 bases at J, with 10 bases in the middle. This CDR3 has 12 residues. As DNA, the CDR3 is TGCGCCAGCAGCACCGTCGGGGACGAGCAGTACTTC. This gives the protein CASSTVGDEQYF.

The chain has TRBV2 and TRBJ1-1; unclear D gene. The CDR3 has 15 amino acids. Germline loops: CDR1 SNHLY, CDR2 FYNNEI. Trimming shortened V by 2 bases and J by 1 base, and 11 bases separated the two germline ends. As DNA, the CDR3 is TGTGCCAGCAGTGAATTCTTTGGGAGGAACACTGAAGCTTTCTTT. Its protein is CASSEFFGRNTEAFF.

The table lists this clone with a count of one. V gene TRBV5-1 combines with J gene TRBJ2-7; 10 bases map to TRBD2. CDR3 size: 15 residues. The ends lost 0 bases at V and 2 bases at J; junction bases unmatched: 2. The germline gives CDR1 SGHRS, CDR2 YFSETQ. DNA for the CDR3: TGCGCCAGCAGCTTGGCTCTAGCGGGAGCCTACGAGCAGTACTTC. This codes for CASSLALAGAYEQYF. The whole variable domain, remainder taken from reference TRBV5-1 and TRBJ2-7, is KAGVTQTPRYLIKTRGQQVTLSCSPISGHRSVSWYQQTPGQGLQFLFEYFSETQRNKGNFPGRFSGRQFSNSRSEMNVSTLELGDSALYLCASSLALAGAYEQYFGPGTRLTVT.

The chain links TRBV9 to TRBJ2-5; D is undetermined. Germline V gene lookup returns CDR1 SGDLS and CDR2 YYNGEE. There are 13 residues in the CDR3. Between the trimmed V and J ends, which lost 0 bases and 5 bases, there was a span of 8 bases. In DNA form, the CDR3 reads TGTGCCAGCAGCGTAGAAATCTTCGAGACCCAGTACTTC. Amino acid sequence: CASSVEIFETQYF.

The rearrangement links TRBV7-3 to TRBJ2-3, with TRBD1 as a possible D gene (6 bases). The germline gives CDR1 SGHTA, CDR2 FQGTGA. This CDR3 comprises 15 residues. Trimming shortened V by 2 bases and J by 1 base, and 10 bases separated the two germline ends. CDR3 residues: CASSLQGHGTDTQYF. In DNA form, the CDR3 reads TGTGCCAGCAGCTTACAGGGACATGGCACAGATACGCAGTATTTT.

Written as DNA, the CDR3 is TGTGCCAGCAACCTATACAATGAGCAGTTCTTC. It is translated as CASNLYNEQFF. The V and J genes are TRBV12-3 or TRBV12-4 and TRBJ2-1; D is ambiguous. The CDR3 is 11 residues long. With 7 bases removed from V and 4 bases from J, the gap between germline ends came to 5 bases.

CDR3 protein: CASNTGRQGINYGYTF. As DNA, the CDR3 is TGTGCCAGTAACACGGGGCGACAGGGGATTAACTATGGCTACACCTTC. The rearrangement uses TRBV19 and TRBJ1-2; 8 bases agree with TRBD1. The germline CDR1 and CDR2 sequences are LNHDA and SQIVND (reference sequence). The CDR3 loop spans 16 amino acids. V lost 7 bases to trimming and J lost 1 base; unmatched junction nucleotides: 11.

This chain joins TRBV29-1 and TRBJ2-2; TRBD1 matches at 9 bases. The CDR3 is made up of 13 amino acids. V lost 4 bases and J lost 10; bases outside the gene matches: 7. Germline loops: CDR1 SQVTM, CDR2 ANQGSEA. The CDR3 loop reads CSVGHRGRVELFF. The CDR3 nucleotides are TGCAGCGTTGGTCACAGGGGGCGCGTGGAGCTGTTTTTT.

The rearrangement uses TRBV29-1 and TRBJ1-1; 8 nucleotides agree with TRBD1. Looked up from germline, CDR1 is SQVTM and CDR2 is ANQGSEA. The CDR3 totals 13 residues. Trimming removed 4 bases from V and 1 base from J; junction bases left unmatched: 2. In DNA form, the CDR3 reads TGCAGCGTTGGGACAGGGTGGAACACTGAAGCTTTCTTT. This translates into CSVGTGWNTEAFF. Full variable domain (missing parts from reference TRBV29-1 and TRBJ1-1): SAVISQKPSRDICQRGTSLTIQCQVDSQVTMMFWYRQQPGQSLTLIATANQGSEATYESGFVIDKFPISRPNLTFSTLTVSNMSPEDSSIYLCSVGTGWNTEAFFGQGTRLTVV.

The V call is TRBV12-5, the J call TRBJ2-5; D may be TRBD2 (5 bases). There are 13 residues in the CDR3. Trimming took off 4 bases at V and 3 bases at J, with 9 bases between the two ends. Germline V lookup: CDR1 LGHNT, CDR2 FRNRAP. Here the CDR3 reads CASGSSGKETQYF. The CDR3 DNA follows: TGTGCTAGTGGTTCATCGGGGAAAGAGACCCAGTACTTC.

The CDR3 DNA reads as TGTGCCAGCAGTGAGAGCACAGACACCGGGGAGCTGTTTTTT. Translating it yields CASSESTDTGELFF. This sequence joins TRBV6-4 and TRBJ2-2; D gene uncertain. Germline values: CDR1 MRHNA, CDR2 SNTAGT. Trimming stripped 3 bases from V and 3 bases from J, with 8 bases between. CDR3 length: 14 amino acids.

This chain connects TRBV9 to TRBJ2-7; maybe TRBD2 (7 bases). Germline CDR1 and CDR2: SGDLS and YYNGEE. This CDR3 contains 15 residues. Trimming removed 3 bases from V and 6 bases from J, with 19 bases in between. The CDR3 reads CASSAVGGAGVEQYF. The DNA for the CDR3 is TGTGCCAGCAGCGCTGTTGGGGGGGCCGGGGTCGAGCAGTACTTC.

This clone was counted only a few times. CDR3 DNA sequence: TGTGCCATCAGTGACTCAAGCGGGAGGGGCTACAATGAGCAGTTCTTC. Its protein is CAISDSSGRGYNEQFF. This chain links TRBV10-3 with TRBJ2-1; 10 bases match TRBD2. In germline, CDR1 is ENHRY, CDR2 SYGVKD. The CDR3 is made up of 16 amino acids. V dropped 3 bases and J dropped 3; count of bases not matched to a gene: 5.